This T cell receptor beta chain was sequenced for a study of TIL therapy for anti-PD-1-resistant metastatic lung cancer. Study-level background: Tumors had a median PD-L1 proportion score of 4.5% to 7%. Most patients had lung adenocarcinoma.

The CDR3 length is 16 residues. Germline V gene data show CDR1 as SGHAT and CDR2 as FQNNGV. With V trimmed by 2 bases and J by 2 bases, 8 bases remained unmatched. The libraries were made with immunoSEQ v3. The method was immunoSEQ multiplex PCR; TCRdb's version includes in-frame clones alone and lacks a portion of them. Counted here are nearly 60,000 clones, about 73% occurring once; the ten biggest clones make up 1.8%. This clone was recorded a few times. As to time point: pre-treatment sample, taken before nivolumab and TIL therapy. Source: blood, taken at baseline. The receptor was isolated from a person between 25 and 79 years old with non-small cell lung cancer. This rearrangement joins TRBV11-2 to TRBJ1-2, with 7 nucleotides matching TRBD1. This CDR3 reads CASSLTTGVFNYGYTF. The CDR3 DNA reads as TGTGCCAGCAGCTTAACCACAGGGGTTTTCAACTATGGCTACACCTTC.